This T cell receptor (beta chain) was sequenced for a study of OX40 agonist ivuxolimab in advanced cancers. Whole-study context: Ivuxolimab was administered intravenously to patients at 0.01 to 10 mg/kg every 2 weeks.

This clone occurred once. Antigen specificity is unknown. Sampled blood was obtained at baseline, cycle 4 day 1, and cycle 7 day 1. Germline V CDR1 and CDR2: LNHDA, SQIVND (reference sequence). V lost 3 bases to trimming and J lost 2 bases; unmatched junction nucleotides: 0. The length of the CDR3 is 15 residues. The study's findings and limits: People who partly responded at 0.1-3.0 mg/kg had some of the least clonal expansion seen. The average count of expanded clones was higher among CD8+ T cells than among CD4+.

Method: immunoSEQ multiplex PCR; TCRdb's copy keeps in-frame clones and lacks some. This repertoire shows roughly 48,000 clones, about 87% found once; its top ten account for 45% to 55%. The source material was CD4+ or CD8+ T cells sorted from blood, sampled in a trial of the OX40 agonist ivuxolimab. The receptor was isolated from an adult with an advanced solid tumor such as melanoma, head and neck, liver or kidney cancer. V and J are TRBV19 and TRBJ2-7, with 14 bases lining up with TRBD2. Here the CDR3 reads CASSMTSGGAYEQYF. The CDR3, as DNA: TGTGCCAGTAGTATGACTAGCGGGGGGGCCTACGAGCAGTACTTC.